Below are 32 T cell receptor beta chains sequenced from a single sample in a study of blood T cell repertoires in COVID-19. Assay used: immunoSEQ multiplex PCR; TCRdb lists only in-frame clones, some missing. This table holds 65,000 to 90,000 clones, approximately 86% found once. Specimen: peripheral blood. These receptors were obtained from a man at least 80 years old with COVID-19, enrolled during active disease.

DNA of the CDR3: TGTGCCAGCAGCTCATCCTATGGCTACACCTTC. Translating gives CASSSSYGYTF. This rearrangement joins TRBV5-6 to TRBJ1-2; the D is unclear. The CDR3 extends over 11 amino acids. CDR1 and CDR2 from the germline V gene are SGHDT and YYEEEE. With 3 bases removed from V and 4 bases from J, the gap between germline ends came to 4 bases.

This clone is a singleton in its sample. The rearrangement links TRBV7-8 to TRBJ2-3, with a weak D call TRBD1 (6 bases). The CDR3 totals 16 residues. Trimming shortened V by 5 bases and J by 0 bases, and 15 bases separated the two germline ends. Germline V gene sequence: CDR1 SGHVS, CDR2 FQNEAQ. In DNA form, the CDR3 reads TGTGCCAGCAGCCGGGACACCACCACTAGCACAGATACGCAGTATTTT. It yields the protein CASSRDTTTSTDTQYF.

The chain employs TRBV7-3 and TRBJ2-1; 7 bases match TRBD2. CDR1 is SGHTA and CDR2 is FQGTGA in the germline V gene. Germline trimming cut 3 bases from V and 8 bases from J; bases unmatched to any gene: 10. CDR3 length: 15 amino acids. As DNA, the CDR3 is TGTGCCAGCAGCTTTAGACCCGGGACTACTGATGAGCAGTTCTTC. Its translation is CASSFRPGTTDEQFF.

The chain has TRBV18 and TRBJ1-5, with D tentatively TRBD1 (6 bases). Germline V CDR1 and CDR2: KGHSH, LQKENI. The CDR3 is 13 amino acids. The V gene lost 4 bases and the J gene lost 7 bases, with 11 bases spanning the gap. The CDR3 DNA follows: TGTGCCAGCTCACTGACAGGTCTCCAGCCCCAGCATTTT. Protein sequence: CASSLTGLQPQHF.

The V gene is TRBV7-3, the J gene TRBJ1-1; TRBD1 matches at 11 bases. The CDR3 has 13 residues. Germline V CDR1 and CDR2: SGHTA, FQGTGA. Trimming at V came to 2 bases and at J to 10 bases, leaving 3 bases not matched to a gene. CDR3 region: CASSLGQGAGAFF. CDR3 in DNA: TGTGCCAGCAGCTTAGGACAGGGGGCTGGAGCTTTCTTT.

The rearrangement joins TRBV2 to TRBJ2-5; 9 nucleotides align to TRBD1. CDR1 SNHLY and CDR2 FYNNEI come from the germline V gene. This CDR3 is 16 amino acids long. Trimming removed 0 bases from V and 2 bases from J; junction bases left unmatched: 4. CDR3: CASSEASGTGQETQYF. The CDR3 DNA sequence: TGTGCCAGCAGTGAAGCGTCCGGGACAGGGCAAGAGACCCAGTACTTC. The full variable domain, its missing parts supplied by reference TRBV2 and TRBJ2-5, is EPEVTQTPSHQVTQMGQEVILRCVPISNHLYFYWYRQILGQKVEFLVSFYNNEISEKSEIFDDQFSVERPDGSNFTLKIRSTKLEDSAMYFCASSEASGTGQETQYFGPGTRLLVL.

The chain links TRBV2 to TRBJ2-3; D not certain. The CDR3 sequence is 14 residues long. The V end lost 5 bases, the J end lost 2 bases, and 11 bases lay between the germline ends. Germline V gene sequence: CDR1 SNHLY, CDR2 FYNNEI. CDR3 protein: CASSPASSTDTQYF. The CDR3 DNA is TGTGCCAGCAGTCCCGCTAGTTCCACAGATACGCAGTATTTT.

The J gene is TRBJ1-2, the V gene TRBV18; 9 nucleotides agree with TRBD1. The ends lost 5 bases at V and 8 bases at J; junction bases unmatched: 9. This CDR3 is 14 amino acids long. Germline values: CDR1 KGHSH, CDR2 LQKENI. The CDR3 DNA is TGTGCCAGCTCATCCGTTACAGGGGGCGAGGGCTACACCTTC. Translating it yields CASSSVTGGEGYTF.

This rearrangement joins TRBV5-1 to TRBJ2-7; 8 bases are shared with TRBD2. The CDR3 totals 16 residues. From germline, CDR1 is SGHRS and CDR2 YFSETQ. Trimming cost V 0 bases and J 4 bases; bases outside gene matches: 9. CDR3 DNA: TGCGCCAGCAGCTTGGTCGCCGGGACGGGGGGGTACGAGCAGTACTTC. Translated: CASSLVAGTGGYEQYF.

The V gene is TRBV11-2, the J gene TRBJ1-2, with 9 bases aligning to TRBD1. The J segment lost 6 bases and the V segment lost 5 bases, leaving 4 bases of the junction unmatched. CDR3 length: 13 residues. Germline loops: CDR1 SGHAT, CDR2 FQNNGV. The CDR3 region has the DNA TGTGCCAGCAGCACCACAGGGGGCGATGGCTACACCTTC. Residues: CASSTTGGDGYTF.

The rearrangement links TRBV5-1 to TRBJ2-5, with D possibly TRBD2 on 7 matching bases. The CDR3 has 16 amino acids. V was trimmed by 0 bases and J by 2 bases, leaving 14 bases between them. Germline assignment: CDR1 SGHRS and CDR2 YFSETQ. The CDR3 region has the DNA TGCGCCAGCAGCTTGGCCGAGGGGGGGCCTCAAGAGACCCAGTACTTC. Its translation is CASSLAEGGPQETQYF.

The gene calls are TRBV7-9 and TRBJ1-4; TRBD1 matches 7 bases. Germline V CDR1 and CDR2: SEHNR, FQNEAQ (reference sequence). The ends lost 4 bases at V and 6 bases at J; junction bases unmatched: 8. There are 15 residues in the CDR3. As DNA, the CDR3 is TGTGCCAGCAGCTCCTCGGGACAGTCCCATGAAAAACTGTTTTTT. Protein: CASSSSGQSHEKLFF. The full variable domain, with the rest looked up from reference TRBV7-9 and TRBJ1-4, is DTGVSQNPRHKITKRGQNVTFRCDPISEHNRLYWYRQTLGQGPEFLTYFQNEAQLEKSRLLSDRFSAERPKGSFSTLEIQRTEQGDSAMYLCASSSSGQSHEKLFFGSGTQLSVL.

The CDR3 nucleotides are TGTGCCATCAGTGATCAAGGGGGTAACACTGAAGCTTTCTTT. Its protein product is CAISDQGGNTEAFF. This chain uses TRBV10-3 with TRBJ1-1; D possibly corresponds to TRBD1 (6 bases). The V end was cut by 3 bases, the J end by 2 bases, with 10 bases between. CDR1 and CDR2 (germline): ENHRY, SYGVKD. The CDR3 runs 14 residues.

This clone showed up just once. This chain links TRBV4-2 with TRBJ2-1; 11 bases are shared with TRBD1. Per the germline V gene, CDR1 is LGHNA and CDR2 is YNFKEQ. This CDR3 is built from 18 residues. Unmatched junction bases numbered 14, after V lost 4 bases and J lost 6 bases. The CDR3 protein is CASSPFIPGTGGGNEQFF. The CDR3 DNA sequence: TGTGCCAGCAGCCCCTTCATTCCCGGGACAGGGGGAGGCAATGAGCAGTTCTTC.

The CDR3 sequence: CASSGPGTGRPTNEKLFF. For the CDR3, the DNA is TGCGCCAGCAGCGGGCCCGGGACAGGGAGGCCAACTAATGAAAAACTGTTTTTT. The chain has TRBV5-1 and TRBJ1-4; 9 bases are shared with TRBD1. The CDR3 contains 18 residues. J was trimmed by 0 bases and V by 4 bases; bases with no gene match: 10. In germline, CDR1 is SGHRS, CDR2 YFSETQ.

Written as DNA, the CDR3 is TGTGCCAGCAGCCGACTAGCGGGGGGGCGATACGGAGAGACCCAGTACTTC. Translating gives CASSRLAGGRYGETQYF. The chain combines TRBV5-4 with TRBJ2-5; 14 nucleotides match TRBD2. With V trimmed by 4 bases and J by 4 bases, 9 bases remained unmatched. This CDR3 is 17 amino acids long. Germline CDR1 reads SGHNT; CDR2 reads YYREEE (reference sequence).

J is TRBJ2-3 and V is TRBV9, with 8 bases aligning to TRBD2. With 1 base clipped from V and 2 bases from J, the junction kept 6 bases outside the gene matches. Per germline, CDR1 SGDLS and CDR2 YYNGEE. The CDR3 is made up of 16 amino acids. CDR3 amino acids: CASSVTGGGLTDTQYF. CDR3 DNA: TGTGCCAGCAGCGTAACCGGGGGGGGCCTCACAGATACGCAGTATTTT.

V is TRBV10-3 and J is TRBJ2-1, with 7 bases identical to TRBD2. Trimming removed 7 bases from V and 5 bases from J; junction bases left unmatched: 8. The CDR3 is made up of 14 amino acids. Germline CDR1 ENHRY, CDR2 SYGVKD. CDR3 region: CAIKSGEAHNEQFF. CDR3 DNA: TGTGCCATCAAAAGCGGGGAAGCACACAATGAGCAGTTCTTC.

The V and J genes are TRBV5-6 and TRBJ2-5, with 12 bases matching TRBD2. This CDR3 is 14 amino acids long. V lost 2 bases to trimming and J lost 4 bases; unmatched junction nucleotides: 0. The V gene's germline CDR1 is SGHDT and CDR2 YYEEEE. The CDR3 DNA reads TGTGCCAGCAGCTTACTAGCGGGGGGAGAGACCCAGTACTTC. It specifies CASSLLAGGETQYF.

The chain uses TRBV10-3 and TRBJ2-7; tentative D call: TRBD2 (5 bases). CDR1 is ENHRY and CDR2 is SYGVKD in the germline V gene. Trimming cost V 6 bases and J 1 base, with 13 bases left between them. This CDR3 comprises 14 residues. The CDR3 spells CAIRPTRGSYEQYF. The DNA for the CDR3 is TGTGCCATCAGGCCCACTCGGGGTTCCTACGAGCAGTACTTC.

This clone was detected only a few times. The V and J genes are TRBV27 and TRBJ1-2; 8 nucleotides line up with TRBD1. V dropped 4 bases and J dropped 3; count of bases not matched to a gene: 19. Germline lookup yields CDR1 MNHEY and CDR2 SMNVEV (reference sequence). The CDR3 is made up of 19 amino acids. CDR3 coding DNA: TGTGCCAGCAGTTCCGGCCCGGACAGGGTAATCATACTATACTATGGCTACACCTTC. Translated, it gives CASSSGPDRVIILYYGYTF.

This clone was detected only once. The CDR3 sequence is CASSLAGGMQGYEQYF. CDR3 nucleotides: TGTGCCAGCAGCTTAGCTGGGGGGATGCAGGGCTACGAGCAGTACTTC. The chain joins TRBV7-8 to TRBJ2-7, with D maybe TRBD2 (6 bases). The V gene's germline CDR1 is SGHVS and CDR2 FQNEAQ. V lost 0 bases, J lost 3 bases, and 15 bases lay in between. The CDR3 contains 16 residues. Together with reference TRBV7-8 and TRBJ2-7, the CDR3 gives the full variable domain: GAGVSQSPRYKVAKRGQDVALRCDPISGHVSLFWYQQALGQGPEFLTYFQNEAQLDKSGLPSDRFFAERPEGSVSTLKIQRTQQEDSAVYLCASSLAGGMQGYEQYFGPGTRLTVT.

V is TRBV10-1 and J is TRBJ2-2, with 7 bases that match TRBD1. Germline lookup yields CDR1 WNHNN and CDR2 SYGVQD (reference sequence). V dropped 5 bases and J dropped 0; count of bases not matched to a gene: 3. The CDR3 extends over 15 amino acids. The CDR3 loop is CASSPGTANTGELFF. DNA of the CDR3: TGCGCCAGCAGTCCCGGGACAGCGAACACCGGGGAGCTGTTTTTT.

DNA for the CDR3: TGTGCCAGCAGCTCGTCACAGGGGGCGCAGGGCACTGAAGCTTTCTTT. It is translated as CASSSSQGAQGTEAFF. The chain recombines TRBV5-4 with TRBJ1-1, with 9 bases that match TRBD1. CDR1 is SGHNT and CDR2 is YYREEE in the germline V gene (reference sequence). This CDR3 spans 16 amino acids. V trimming: 3 bases; J trimming: 4 bases; junction bases outside the gene matches: 10.

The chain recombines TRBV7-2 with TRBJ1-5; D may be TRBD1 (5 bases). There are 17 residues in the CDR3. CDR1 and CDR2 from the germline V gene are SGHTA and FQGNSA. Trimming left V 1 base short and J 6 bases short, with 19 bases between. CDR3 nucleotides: TGTGCCAGCAGCTTAGGTCGGTGGCAGGGCCTTCCTCAGCCCCAGCATTTT. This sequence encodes CASSLGRWQGLPQPQHF.

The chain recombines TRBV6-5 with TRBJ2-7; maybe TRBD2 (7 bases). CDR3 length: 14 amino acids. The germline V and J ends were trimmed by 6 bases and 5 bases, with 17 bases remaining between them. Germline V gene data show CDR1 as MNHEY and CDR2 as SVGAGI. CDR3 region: CASSLRGGGDEQYF. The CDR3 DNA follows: TGTGCCAGCAGCCTGAGGGGGGGCGGGGACGAGCAGTACTTC.

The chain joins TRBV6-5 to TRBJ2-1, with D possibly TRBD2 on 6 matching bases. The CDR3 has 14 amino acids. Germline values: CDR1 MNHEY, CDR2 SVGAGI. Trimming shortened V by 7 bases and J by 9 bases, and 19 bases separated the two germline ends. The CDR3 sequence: CASTGRGRGGEQFF. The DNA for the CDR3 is TGTGCCAGCACGGGAAGGGGACGGGGAGGTGAGCAGTTCTTC.

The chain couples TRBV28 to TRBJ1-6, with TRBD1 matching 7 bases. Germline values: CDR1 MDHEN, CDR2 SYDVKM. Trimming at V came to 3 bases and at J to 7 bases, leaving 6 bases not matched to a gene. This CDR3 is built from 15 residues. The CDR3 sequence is CASSLRGGPNSPLHF. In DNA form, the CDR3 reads TGTGCCAGCAGTTTGAGAGGGGGCCCCAATTCACCCCTCCACTTT.

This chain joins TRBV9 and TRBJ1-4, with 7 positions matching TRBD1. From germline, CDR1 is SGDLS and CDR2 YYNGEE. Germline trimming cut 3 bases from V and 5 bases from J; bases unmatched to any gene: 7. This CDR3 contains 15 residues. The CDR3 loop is CASSAEGQPNEKLFF. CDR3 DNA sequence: TGTGCCAGCAGCGCCGAGGGACAGCCAAATGAAAAACTGTTTTTT. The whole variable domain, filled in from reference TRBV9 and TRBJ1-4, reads DSGVTQTPKHLITATGQRVTLRCSPRSGDLSVYWYQQSLDQGLQFLIQYYNGEERAKGNILERFSAQQFPDLHSELNLSSLELGDSALYFCASSAEGQPNEKLFFGSGTQLSVL.

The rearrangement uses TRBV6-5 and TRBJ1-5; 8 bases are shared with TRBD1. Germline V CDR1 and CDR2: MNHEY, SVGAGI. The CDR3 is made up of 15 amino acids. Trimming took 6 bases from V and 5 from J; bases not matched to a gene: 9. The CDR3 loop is CASSRTGREDQPQHF. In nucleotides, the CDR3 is TGTGCCAGCAGCAGGACAGGGAGAGAGGATCAGCCCCAGCATTTT.

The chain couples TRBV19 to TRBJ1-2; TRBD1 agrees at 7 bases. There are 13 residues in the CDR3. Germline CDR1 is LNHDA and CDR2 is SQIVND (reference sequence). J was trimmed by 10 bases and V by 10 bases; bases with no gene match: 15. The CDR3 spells CATGDRDFRNYTF. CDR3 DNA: TGTGCCACTGGGGACAGAGATTTCCGGAACTACACCTTC.

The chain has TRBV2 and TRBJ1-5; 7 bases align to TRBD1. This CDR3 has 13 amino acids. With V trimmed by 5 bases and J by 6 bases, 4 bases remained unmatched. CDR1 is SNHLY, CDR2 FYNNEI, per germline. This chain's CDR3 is CASSPDRAQPQHF. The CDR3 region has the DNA TGTGCCAGCAGTCCTGACAGGGCTCAGCCCCAGCATTTT. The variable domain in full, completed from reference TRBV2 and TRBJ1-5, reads EPEVTQTPSHQVTQMGQEVILRCVPISNHLYFYWYRQILGQKVEFLVSFYNNEISEKSEIFDDQFSVERPDGSNFTLKIRSTKLEDSAMYFCASSPDRAQPQHFGDGTRLSIL.